Sequencing of this T cell receptor beta chain was carried out in a study of chemoradiotherapy in HPV16-positive cancers. CDR3 length equals 14 residues. The V and J ends lost 1 base and 4 bases respectively, with 11 bases between them. Germline CDR1 and CDR2: LGHNA and YSLEER. A remark on this clone: Its antigen is unknown.

Samples were taken several times over chemoradiotherapy. The protocol was immunoSEQ multiplex PCR, while the TCRdb copy is restricted to in-frame clones and leaves out a portion. Of tens of thousands of clones listed, 93% are singletons. Study-level findings and limits: During treatment, candidate HPV-specific clones and E7-related motifs expanded in tumor. Better recurrence-free survival went with HPV-responsive T-cell expansion in HPV16-positive patients.

The specimen comprised blood, sampled from a patient who underwent chemoradiotherapy. The source of this sequence is a human donor with HPV-associated anogenital cancer. V is TRBV4-3 and J is TRBJ2-7, with a possible D match to TRBD2 (5 bases). The CDR3 DNA reads TGCGCCAGCAGCCAAGGCAGAACGGGGTACGAGCAGTACTTC. Translated, it gives CASSQGRTGYEQYF.